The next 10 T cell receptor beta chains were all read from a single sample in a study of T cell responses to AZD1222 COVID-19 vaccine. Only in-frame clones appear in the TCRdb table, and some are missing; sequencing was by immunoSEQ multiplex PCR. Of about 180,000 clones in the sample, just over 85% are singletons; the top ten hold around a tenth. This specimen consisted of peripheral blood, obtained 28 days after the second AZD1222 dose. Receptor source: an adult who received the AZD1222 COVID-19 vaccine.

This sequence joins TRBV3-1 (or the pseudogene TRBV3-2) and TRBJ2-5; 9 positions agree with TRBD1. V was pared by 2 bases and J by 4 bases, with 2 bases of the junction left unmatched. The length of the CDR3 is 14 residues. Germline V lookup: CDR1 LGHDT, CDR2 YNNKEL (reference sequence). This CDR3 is CASSQLGQGETQYF. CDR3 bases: TGTGCCAGCAGCCAACTGGGACAGGGAGAGACCCAGTACTTC.

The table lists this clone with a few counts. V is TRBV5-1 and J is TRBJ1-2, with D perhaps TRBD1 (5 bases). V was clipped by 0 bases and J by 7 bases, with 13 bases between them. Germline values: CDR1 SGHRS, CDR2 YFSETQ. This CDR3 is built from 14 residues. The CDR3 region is CASSLDVREGGYTF. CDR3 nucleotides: TGCGCCAGCAGCTTGGATGTCAGGGAAGGTGGCTACACCTTC.

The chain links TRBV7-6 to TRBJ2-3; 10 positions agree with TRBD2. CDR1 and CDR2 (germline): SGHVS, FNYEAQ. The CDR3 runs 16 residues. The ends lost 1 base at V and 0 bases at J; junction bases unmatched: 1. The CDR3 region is CASSLGLAGSTDTQYF. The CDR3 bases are TGTGCCAGCAGCTTAGGACTAGCGGGCAGCACAGATACGCAGTATTTT.

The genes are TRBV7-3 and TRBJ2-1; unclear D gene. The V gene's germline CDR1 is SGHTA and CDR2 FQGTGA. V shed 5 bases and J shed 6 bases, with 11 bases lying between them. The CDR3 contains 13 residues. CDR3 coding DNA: TGTGCCAGCAGCGCCTCAATCCTCAATGAGCAGTTCTTC. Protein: CASSASILNEQFF.

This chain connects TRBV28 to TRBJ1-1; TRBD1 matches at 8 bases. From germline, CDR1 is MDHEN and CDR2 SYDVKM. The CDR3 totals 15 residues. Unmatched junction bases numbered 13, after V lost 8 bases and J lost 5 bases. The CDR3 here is CASGSGQGEVTEAFF. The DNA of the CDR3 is TGTGCCAGCGGGTCAGGACAGGGAGAGGTAACTGAAGCTTTCTTT.

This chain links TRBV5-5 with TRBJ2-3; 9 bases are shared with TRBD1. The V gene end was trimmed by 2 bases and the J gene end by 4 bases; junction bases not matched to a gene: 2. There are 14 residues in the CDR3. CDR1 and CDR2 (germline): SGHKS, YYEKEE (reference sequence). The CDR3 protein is CASSFGTGPDTQYF. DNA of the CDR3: TGTGCCAGCAGCTTCGGGACAGGGCCAGATACGCAGTATTTT.

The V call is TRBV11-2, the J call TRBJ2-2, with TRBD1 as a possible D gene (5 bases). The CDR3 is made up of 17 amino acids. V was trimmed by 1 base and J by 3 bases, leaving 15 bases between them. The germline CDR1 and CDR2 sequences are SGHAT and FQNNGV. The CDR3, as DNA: TGTGCCAGCAGCTTAGTCCTGGCCAGGGTGGACACCGGGGAGCTGTTTTTT. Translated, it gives CASSLVLARVDTGELFF.

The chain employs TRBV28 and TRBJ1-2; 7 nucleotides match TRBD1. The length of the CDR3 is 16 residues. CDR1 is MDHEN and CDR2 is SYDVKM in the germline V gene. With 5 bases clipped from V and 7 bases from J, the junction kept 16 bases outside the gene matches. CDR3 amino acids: CASSPARDRGLGGYTF. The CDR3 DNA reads TGTGCCAGCAGTCCCGCCCGGGACAGAGGTCTTGGTGGCTACACCTTC.

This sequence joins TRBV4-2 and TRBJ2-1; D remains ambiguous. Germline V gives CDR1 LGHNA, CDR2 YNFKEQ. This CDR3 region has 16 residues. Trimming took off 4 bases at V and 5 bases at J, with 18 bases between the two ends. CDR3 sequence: CASSRRDGLENNEQFF. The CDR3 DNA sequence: TGTGCCAGCAGCCGAAGAGACGGCCTAGAGAACAATGAGCAGTTCTTC.

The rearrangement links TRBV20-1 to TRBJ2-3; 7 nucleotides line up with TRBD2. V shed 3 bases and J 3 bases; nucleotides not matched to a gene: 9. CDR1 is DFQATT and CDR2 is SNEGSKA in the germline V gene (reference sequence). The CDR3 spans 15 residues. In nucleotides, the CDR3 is TGCAGTGCTAGTGACAGCGGGGAGGGGACAGATACGCAGTATTTT. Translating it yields CSASDSGEGTDTQYF.